The source of this T cell receptor beta chain is a study of patients and donors after allogeneic stem cell transplantation. A single record per CDR3 protein comes from TCRdb applying MiXCR to the RT-PCR reads. This sample has about 410,000 distinct CDR3 sequences, with around 16% found just once. The ends were cut back, 5 bases at V and 7 bases at J, with 9 bases in the middle. The CDR3 is made up of 13 amino acids. Per germline, CDR1 SNHLY and CDR2 FYNNEI. The V gene is TRBV2, the J gene TRBJ1-6, with D possibly matching TRBD1 (5 bases). Material for sequencing was blood, either unsorted or a sorted T cell fraction (not recorded which). The source of this sequence is a human donor who was either an allogeneic HSCT recipient or a stem cell or donor lymphocyte infusion donor (not recorded which). It is not recorded whose cells these are; they may come from a transplant donor. The CDR3 sequence: CASSSGGNSPLHF. Written as DNA, the CDR3 is TGTGCCAGCAGTTCCGGGGGGAATTCACCCCTCCACTTT. Based on the CDR3 plus reference TRBV2 and TRBJ1-6, the full variable domain is EPEVTQTPSHQVTQMGQEVILRCVPISNHLYFYWYRQILGQKVEFLVSFYNNEISEKSEIFDDQFSVERPDGSNFTLKIRSTKLEDSAMYFCASSSGGNSPLHFGNGTRLTVT.